Below, 25 T cell receptor beta chains from the same sample are listed, as sequenced in a study of high-grade serous ovarian cancer treatment subgroups. The tumor samples were collected prior to definitive surgery or chemotherapy. Method: immunoSEQ multiplex PCR; TCRdb's copy keeps in-frame clones and lacks some. The data contain about 9,000 clones, around 72% of them seen just once; the ten biggest clones take up roughly 10%. Sequencing input: tumor tissue. The receptors shown here come from a human donor with high-grade serous ovarian cancer.

The chain is built from TRBV27 and TRBJ2-3; tentative D call: TRBD2 (6 bases). Germline lookup yields CDR1 MNHEY and CDR2 SMNVEV (reference sequence). V was clipped by 8 bases and J by 2 bases, with 14 bases between them. CDR3 length: 14 residues. CDR3 in amino acids: CASQEGIPTDTQYF. The CDR3 nucleotides are TGTGCCAGCCAGGAGGGGATTCCCACAGATACGCAGTATTTT.

The chain joins TRBV5-1 to TRBJ2-3; TRBD2 is a possible D gene (5 bases). Germline assignment: CDR1 SGHRS and CDR2 YFSETQ. The CDR3 covers 16 residues. V was pared by 1 base and J by 3 bases, with 15 bases between. DNA of the CDR3: TGCGCCAGCAGCTTGCGGCTGCGGGTTATGACAGATACGCAGTATTTT. It codes for CASSLRLRVMTDTQYF.

The chain uses TRBV11-2 and TRBJ2-7; 8 positions agree with TRBD2. The V segment lost 5 bases and the J segment 0 bases; nucleotides outside the gene matches: 6. The germline CDR1 and CDR2 sequences are SGHAT and FQNNGV. The CDR3 is 15 residues long. The CDR3 sequence: CASSRESGGSYEQYF. CDR3 DNA: TGTGCCAGCAGCAGGGAGAGCGGGGGCTCCTACGAGCAGTACTTC. Based on the CDR3 plus reference TRBV11-2 and TRBJ2-7, the full variable domain is EAGVAQSPRYKIIEKRQSVAFWCNPISGHATLYWYQQILGQGPKLLIQFQNNGVVDDSQLPKDRFSAERLKGVDSTLKIQPAKLEDSAVYLCASSRESGGSYEQYFGPGTRLTVT.

The rearrangement uses TRBV28 and TRBJ2-3, with 12 bases identical to TRBD2. The trim removed 6 bases at V and 0 bases at J, leaving 13 bases unmatched. The CDR3 is made up of 19 amino acids. The V gene's germline CDR1 is MDHEN and CDR2 SYDVKM. CDR3 in amino acids: CASRLGGLAGLTSTDTQYF. The DNA of the CDR3 is TGTGCCAGCAGGCTCGGAGGACTAGCGGGATTAACTAGCACAGATACGCAGTATTTT.

This chain uses TRBV14 with TRBJ2-7, with 10 positions matching TRBD2. V dropped 3 bases and J dropped 8; count of bases not matched to a gene: 22. Germline assignment: CDR1 SGHDN and CDR2 FVKESK. The CDR3 extends over 19 amino acids. CDR3 loop: CASSHDKGSLRAGGPKQYF. The CDR3 DNA follows: TGTGCCAGCAGCCACGATAAGGGATCCCTAAGAGCGGGAGGGCCTAAGCAGTACTTC. The whole variable domain, filled in from reference TRBV14 and TRBJ2-7, reads EAGVTQFPSHSVIEKGQTVTLRCDPISGHDNLYWYRRVMGKEIKFLLHFVKESKQDESGMPNNRFLAERTGGTYSTLKVQPAELEDSGVYFCASSHDKGSLRAGGPKQYFGPGTRLTVT.

In this sample, this clone turned up a few times. The rearrangement uses TRBV7-9 and TRBJ1-3; a possible D gene is TRBD1 (5 bases). Trimming removed 1 base at V and 1 base at J, with 14 bases between. The V gene's germline CDR1 is SEHNR and CDR2 FQNEAQ (reference sequence). The length of the CDR3 is 17 residues. The CDR3 protein is CASSLGSAGESGNTIYF. The CDR3 bases are TGTGCCAGCAGCTTAGGGTCCGCGGGGGAATCTGGAAACACCATATATTTT.

V and J are TRBV11-2 and TRBJ2-7; possibly TRBD2 for D (6 bases). The CDR3 consists of 15 residues. The germline CDR1 and CDR2 sequences are SGHAT and FQNNGV. Trimming stripped 4 bases from V and 2 bases from J, with 15 bases between. CDR3 sequence reads: CASSWTPGLTYEQYF. The CDR3 DNA sequence: TGTGCCAGCAGCTGGACCCCGGGACTGACCTACGAGCAGTACTTC.

This clone was found a few times. The V call is TRBV2, the J call TRBJ2-7, with 8 bases that match TRBD1. The junction had 8 bases not matched to a gene; V was cut back by 6 bases and J by 7 bases. The germline V gene encodes CDR1 SNHLY and CDR2 FYNNEI. CDR3 length: 13 amino acids. CDR3 nucleotides: TGTGCCAGCAGCCTTGGGACAGGCTGGGAGCAGTACTTC. Encoded protein: CASSLGTGWEQYF.

J is TRBJ2-2 and V is TRBV29-1; maybe TRBD1 (5 bases). From germline, CDR1 is SQVTM and CDR2 ANQGSEA. V dropped 3 bases and J dropped 8 bases, with 16 bases sitting between them. The CDR3 extends over 14 amino acids. Written as DNA, the CDR3 is TGCAGCGTTGAGGTTAGGGGTGTTATAGGGGAGCTGTTTTTT. Protein sequence: CSVEVRGVIGELFF.

This chain uses TRBV19 with TRBJ1-5, with TRBD1 identical over 9 bases. The trim removed 5 bases at V and 0 bases at J, leaving 5 bases unmatched. This CDR3 is built from 16 residues. The germline gives CDR1 LNHDA, CDR2 SQIVND (reference sequence). CDR3 DNA sequence: TGTGCCAGTAGTTTCCGGACAGGGGATAGCAATCAGCCCCAGCATTTT. This codes for CASSFRTGDSNQPQHF.

The chain recombines TRBV18 with TRBJ1-4; D unresolved. The V gene lost 3 bases and the J gene lost 4 bases, with 12 bases spanning the gap. This CDR3 comprises 15 residues. The germline gives CDR1 KGHSH, CDR2 LQKENI. Here the CDR3 reads CASSPSTGNNEKLFF. The CDR3 DNA sequence: TGTGCCAGCTCACCGTCGACGGGAAATAATGAAAAACTGTTTTTT.

By share of the sample, this clone is medium-sized. The chain is built from TRBV28 and TRBJ1-1, with 9 bases fitting TRBD1. V was clipped by 2 bases and J by 5 bases; unmatched bases: 3. The V gene's germline CDR1 is MDHEN and CDR2 SYDVKM. This CDR3 comprises 14 residues. The CDR3 here is CASSLGTGWTEAFF. CDR3 sequence (DNA): TGTGCCAGCAGTTTAGGGACAGGGTGGACTGAAGCTTTCTTT. Looking up the rest from reference TRBV28 and TRBJ1-1 gives the full variable domain: DVKVTQSSRYLVKRTGEKVFLECVQDMDHENMFWYRQDPGLGLRLIYFSYDVKMKEKGDIPEGYSVSREKKERFSLILESASTNQTSMYLCASSLGTGWTEAFFGQGTRLTVV.

This clone was counted between two and nine times. The V gene is TRBV14, the J gene TRBJ2-2, with D unclear. The germline CDR1 and CDR2 sequences are SGHDN and FVKESK. The CDR3 has 15 amino acids. With 1 base removed from V and 7 bases from J, the gap between germline ends came to 13 bases. The CDR3 bases are TGTGCCAGCAGCCAAGTAACGGGCACTTACGGGGAGCTGTTTTTT. It yields the protein CASSQVTGTYGELFF.

This chain connects TRBV2 to TRBJ2-2; 14 nucleotides agree with TRBD2. The CDR3 has 17 residues. Germline V CDR1 and CDR2: SNHLY, FYNNEI. Trimming at V came to 8 bases and at J to 5 bases, leaving 10 bases not matched to a gene. The CDR3 nucleotides read TGTGCCAGCTCAAGACTAGCGGGAGGGCCTAATACCGGGGAGCTGTTTTTT. Protein product: CASSRLAGGPNTGELFF.

The chain combines TRBV11-2 with TRBJ2-2; possibly TRBD1 for D (5 bases). Germline CDR1 reads SGHAT; CDR2 reads FQNNGV. The CDR3 has 15 amino acids. V was shortened by 5 bases and J by 4 bases, with 14 bases between the two germline ends. CDR3 protein: CASSLRVNPTGELFF. CDR3 nucleotide sequence: TGTGCCAGCAGCCTCAGGGTGAACCCCACCGGGGAGCTGTTTTTT.

The V gene is TRBV11-2, the J gene TRBJ2-3; 8 bases agree with TRBD2. Germline V lookup: CDR1 SGHAT, CDR2 FQNNGV. The CDR3 has 14 amino acids. V was pared by 5 bases and J by 6 bases, with 7 bases of the junction left unmatched. CDR3: CASSLLSGIDTQYF. Here the CDR3 DNA reads TGTGCCAGCAGCCTCCTTAGCGGGATTGATACGCAGTATTTT.

The J gene is TRBJ1-2, the V gene TRBV7-2, with TRBD1 matching over 7 bases. The length of the CDR3 is 13 residues. From germline, CDR1 is SGHTA and CDR2 FQGNSA. Trimming took 5 bases from V and 2 from J; bases not matched to a gene: 2. The CDR3 DNA follows: TGTGCCAGCAGCCAGGACAGGAACTATGGCTACACCTTC. Translated, it gives CASSQDRNYGYTF.

CDR3 coding DNA: TGTGCCAGCAGCTTCGCAGAGACAATCGATGGCTACACCTTC. Its translation: CASSFAETIDGYTF. V is TRBV5-8 and J is TRBJ1-2, with D hard to call. Germline V CDR1 and CDR2: SGHTS, YDEGEE. This CDR3 region has 14 residues. V was pared by 2 bases and J by 6 bases, with 14 bases between. Filled out from reference TRBV5-8 and TRBJ1-2, the complete variable domain reads EAGVTQSPTHLIKTRGQQATLRCSPISGHTSVYWYQQALGLGLQFLLWYDEGEERNRGNFPPRFSGRQFPNYSSELNVNALELEDSALYLCASSFAETIDGYTFGSGTRLTVV.

This clone was seen only once. The rearrangement uses TRBV2 and TRBJ1-5; no reliable D call. Trimming removed 4 bases from V and 0 bases from J, with 7 bases in between. The CDR3 is 14 residues long. Germline V CDR1 and CDR2: SNHLY, FYNNEI. This chain's CDR3 is CASSGEYSNQPQHF. CDR3 in DNA: TGTGCCAGCAGTGGGGAATATAGCAATCAGCCCCAGCATTTT.

CDR3 sequence reads: CASSRGLAGGYNEQFF. The CDR3 region has the DNA TGTGCCAGCAGCCGAGGACTAGCGGGAGGTTACAATGAGCAGTTCTTC. The chain links TRBV7-2 to TRBJ2-1; 14 nucleotides agree with TRBD2. V lost 5 bases, J lost 4 bases, and 4 bases stayed unmatched. CDR1 and CDR2 from the germline V gene are SGHTA and FQGNSA. The CDR3 runs 16 residues.

J is TRBJ2-7 and V is TRBV11-2; D not certain. With 2 bases removed from V and 2 bases from J, the gap between germline ends came to 10 bases. The germline V gene encodes CDR1 SGHAT and CDR2 FQNNGV. This CDR3 contains 14 residues. DNA of the CDR3: TGTGCCAGCAGCTTATGGGCGGCCGCCTACGAGCAGTACTTC. The encoded protein is CASSLWAAAYEQYF.

This clone was counted a few times. This chain connects TRBV29-1 to TRBJ2-1; a weak D match, TRBD1 (6 bases). The V gene lost 3 bases and the J gene lost 8 bases, with 14 bases spanning the gap. There are 13 residues in the CDR3. CDR1 is SQVTM, CDR2 ANQGSEA, per germline. The CDR3 region has the DNA TGCAGCGTTGATGGCCAGGGGTCCCATGAGCAGTTCTTC. It is translated as CSVDGQGSHEQFF.

This clone came up a few times. The CDR3 is CASSLNARLAGELFF. The CDR3, as DNA: TGTGCCAGCAGTTTAAACGCACGCTTGGCCGGGGAGCTGTTTTTT. The chain couples TRBV28 to TRBJ2-2, with D unclear. Trimming pared 2 bases from V and 6 bases from J, leaving 13 bases between. This CDR3 region has 15 residues. Germline V gene sequence: CDR1 MDHEN, CDR2 SYDVKM.

The chain joins TRBV5-4 to TRBJ2-5; D possibly corresponds to TRBD2 (6 bases). This CDR3 has 15 residues. V was cut by 1 base and J by 5 bases, with 15 bases left in between. CDR1 is SGHNT, CDR2 YYREEE, per germline (reference sequence). The CDR3 here is CASSLWQGGSETQYF. DNA of the CDR3: TGTGCCAGCAGCTTGTGGCAGGGAGGTAGCGAGACCCAGTACTTC.

This clone came up a few times. V gene TRBV11-3 combines with J gene TRBJ2-5; 12 nucleotides match TRBD2. Germline assignment: CDR1 SGHNT and CDR2 YENEEA. With V trimmed by 5 bases and J by 5 bases, 6 bases remained unmatched. The CDR3 spans 15 residues. Here the CDR3 DNA reads TGTGCCAGCAGCCCGGGACTAGCGGGCGGGGAGACCCAGTACTTC. The encoded protein is CASSPGLAGGETQYF. The variable domain in full, completed from reference TRBV11-3 and TRBJ2-5, reads EAGVVQSPRYKIIEKKQPVAFWCNPISGHNTLYWYLQNLGQGPELLIRYENEEAVDDSQLPKDRFSAERLKGVDSTLKIQPAELGDSAVYLCASSPGLAGGETQYFGPGTRLLVL.